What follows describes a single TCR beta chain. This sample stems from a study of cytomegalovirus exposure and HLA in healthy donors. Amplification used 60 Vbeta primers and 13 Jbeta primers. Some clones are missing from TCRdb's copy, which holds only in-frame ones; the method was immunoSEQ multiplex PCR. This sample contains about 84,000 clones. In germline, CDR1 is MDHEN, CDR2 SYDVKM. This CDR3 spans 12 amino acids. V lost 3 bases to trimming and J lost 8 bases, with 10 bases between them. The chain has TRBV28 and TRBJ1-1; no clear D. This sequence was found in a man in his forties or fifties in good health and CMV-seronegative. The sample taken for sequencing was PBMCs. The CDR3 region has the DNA TGTGCCAGCAGTTTGGTCGGCAGGGAAGCTTTCTTT. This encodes CASSLVGREAFF. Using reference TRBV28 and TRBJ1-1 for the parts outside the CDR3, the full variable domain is DVKVTQSSRYLVKRTGEKVFLECVQDMDHENMFWYRQDPGLGLRLIYFSYDVKMKEKGDIPEGYSVSREKKERFSLILESASTNQTSMYLCASSLVGREAFFGQGTRLTVV.